The clone carrying this TCR beta chain was counted many times. Its specificity is unknown. CDR1 is MNHEY, CDR2 SMNVEV, per germline (reference sequence). Trimming removed 6 bases from V and 7 bases from J, with 12 bases in between. CDR3 length equals 12 residues. This sample was included in a study of neurological immune-mediated disorders. As for time point: longitudinal time-point 1 (baseline). Stored at -80 C, 2 million PBMCs were the source of the unsorted libraries. The cDNA was produced through 5'RACE with 10-nucleotide random UMIs. TCRdb re-called the 5' RACE reads through MiXCR, storing one row per CDR3 protein. The data hold 55,000 to 70,000 distinct CDR3 sequences, with about 10% observed a single time. Study-level findings and limits: None of the CDR3 amino acid sequences of expanded clones recurred across subjects, suggesting private repertoires in all groups. Multiple sclerosis, the disease with the least TCR clonal expansion, fell below healthy controls, whereas HTLV-1-associated myelopathy showed the most.

This sequence was found in a male donor with HTLV-1-associated myelopathy (HAM/TSP). The chain uses TRBV27 and TRBJ1-2; D unresolved. The sample comprised PBMCs. CDR3 residues: CASRPSVGGYTF. The CDR3, as DNA: TGTGCCAGCAGACCTAGCGTGGGTGGCTACACCTTC.